This is a list of T cell receptor beta chains from one sample in a study of T-cell memory formation after mild COVID-19. Each CDR3 protein gets one entry after TCRdb re-called the 5' RACE reads with MiXCR. The table lists roughly 140,000 distinct CDR3 sequences, around 14% of them singletons. The sequenced material came from PBMCs or a T cell subset sorted from them (not recorded which). These receptor sequences come from an adult woman who had mild COVID-19 (a few samples of this study predate the infection). Cell type and time point are not known. The conserved cysteine and the conserved F or W are not part of the CDR3 here. The order of the fields is J gene, clone size, CDR3 length, V gene, CDR3 protein. Clone size is given for some rows only: seen once, a few or many times, or a class if the clone is expanded.

TRBJ2-4,-,11,TRBV29-1,SVEGHYPNIQY
TRBJ2-7,many,11,TRBV11-2,ASSQTRGYEQY
TRBJ2-7,few,11,TRBV20-1,SARGHPSYEQY
TRBJ2-3,-,14,TRBV5-1,ASSLKTGSLSDTQY
TRBJ2-7,-,14,TRBV7-9,ASSPFGGRNDYEQY
TRBJ2-1,-,12,TRBV5-1,ASSLGDPYNEQF
TRBJ2-1,-,11,TRBV24-1,ATSAQPDNEQF
TRBJ1-1,few,10,TRBV23-1,ASSRVSPEAF
TRBJ2-7,few,12,TRBV12-3/TRBV12-4,ASSPDYNYYEQY
TRBJ2-1,-,14,TRBV20-1,SARVPRDYHYNEQF
TRBJ2-4,many,12,TRBV7-2,ASSSTSGRAPEY